This is a list of T cell receptor beta chains from one sample in a study of blood T cell repertoires in COVID-19. Method: immunoSEQ multiplex PCR; TCRdb's copy keeps in-frame clones and lacks some. The sample has approximately 440,000 clones; approximately 89% are singletons. The specimen was peripheral blood. The receptors here all came from a woman aged 45-65 years with COVID-19, enrolled during active disease. Each CDR3 is given with its conserved first and last residue. A D gene is named only where the DNA matches it firmly. The size field is filled for only some rows; it gives once, few, many or a size class.

>-|-|15|TRBV11-2|TRBJ1-1
CASTLLVGGLAEAFF
TGTGCCAGCACTCTTCTCGTCGGGGGGCTAGCTGAAGCTTTCTTT
>-|TRBD1|15|TRBV20-1|TRBJ1-4
CSASKGTELNEKLFF
TGCAGTGCTAGTAAAGGGACAGAGCTTAATGAAAAACTGTTTTTT
>-|-|18|TRBV5-1|TRBJ2-7
CASSLALSLFDRFYEQYF
TGCGCCAGCAGCTTGGCACTATCCCTATTCGACAGGTTCTACGAGCAGTACTTC
>-|TRBD1|17|TRBV29-1|TRBJ2-3
CSVEAQGVPGYTDTQYF
TGCAGCGTTGAAGCCCAGGGGGTGCCGGGTTACACAGATACGCAGTATTTT
>-|TRBD2|16|TRBV7-7|TRBJ2-1
CASSLTSGGASNEQFF
TGTGCCAGCAGCTTGACTAGCGGGGGGGCCTCGAATGAGCAGTTCTTC
>-|-|13|TRBV11-3|TRBJ2-2
CASSLQDTGELFF
TGTGCCAGCAGCCTCCAGGACACCGGGGAGCTGTTTTTT
>-|TRBD2|18|TRBV6-2/TRBV6-3|TRBJ2-5
CASSYTIETSGGDETQYF
TGTGCCAGCAGTTACACTATTGAGACTAGCGGGGGGGACGAGACCCAGTACTTC
>-|-|17|TRBV27|TRBJ1-5
CASSPRAGQMGNQPQHF
TGTGCCAGCAGTCCCCGGGCGGGCCAGATGGGCAATCAGCCCCAGCATTTT
>-|TRBD1|14|TRBV30|TRBJ1-5
CAWSPGQGGQPQHF
TGTGCCTGGAGTCCTGGACAGGGGGGTCAGCCCCAGCATTTT
>-|-|14|TRBV5-1|TRBJ2-1
CASSLEQANNEQFF
TGCGCCAGCAGCTTGGAACAGGCAAACAATGAGCAGTTCTTC
>few|TRBD2|15|TRBV5-1|TRBJ2-7
CASSFFAGVNYEQYF
TGCGCCAGCAGCTTCTTTGCGGGGGTCAACTACGAGCAGTACTTC
>-|-|15|TRBV24-1|TRBJ2-5
CATSVRQGRGETQYF
TGTGCCACCAGTGTCAGACAGGGGAGGGGGGAGACCCAGTACTTC
>-|TRBD1|16|TRBV11-2|TRBJ1-1
CASSLVRDRAGGEAFF
TGTGCCAGCAGCTTAGTAAGGGACAGGGCTGGTGGTGAAGCTTTCTTT
>-|TRBD2|13|TRBV5-4|TRBJ2-7
CASSLGGGYEQYF
TGTGCCAGCAGCTTGGGGGGGGGCTACGAGCAGTACTTC